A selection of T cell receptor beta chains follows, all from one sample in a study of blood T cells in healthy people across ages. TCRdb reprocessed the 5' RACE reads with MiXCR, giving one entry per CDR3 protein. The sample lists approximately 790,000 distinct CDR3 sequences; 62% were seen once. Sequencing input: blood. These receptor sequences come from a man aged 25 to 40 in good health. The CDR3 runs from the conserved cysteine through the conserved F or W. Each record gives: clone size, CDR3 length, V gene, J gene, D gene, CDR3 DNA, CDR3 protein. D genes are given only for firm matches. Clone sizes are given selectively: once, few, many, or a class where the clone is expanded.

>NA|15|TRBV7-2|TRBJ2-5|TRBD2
TGTGCCAGCAGTCCAATTAGCGGGGGGTCTCAGACCCAGTACTTC
CASSPISGGSQTQYF
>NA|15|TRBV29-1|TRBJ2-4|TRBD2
TGCAGCGTCGGGGGGTTGGCAGCCCGTCCGGACATTCAGTACTTC
CSVGGLAARPDIQYF
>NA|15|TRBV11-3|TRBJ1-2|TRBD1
TGTGCCAGCAGCTTAGATCGGGACAGGGGCTATGGCTACACCTTC
CASSLDRDRGYGYTF
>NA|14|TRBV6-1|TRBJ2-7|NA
TGTGCCAGCAGTCATCCCGGGAGACCCTACGAGCAGTACTTC
CASSHPGRPYEQYF
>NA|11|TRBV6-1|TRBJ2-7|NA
TGTGCCAGCAGTGATCTCCACGAGCAGTACTTC
CASSDLHEQYF
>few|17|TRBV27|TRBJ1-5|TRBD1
TGTGCCAGCAGCCTGAAATTGGGGACAGGGTTTAATCAGCCCCAGCATTTT
CASSLKLGTGFNQPQHF
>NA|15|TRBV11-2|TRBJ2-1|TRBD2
TGTGCCAGCAGTCTGGGGGCGGCCGGGGGGGATGAGCAGTTCTTC
CASSLGAAGGDEQFF
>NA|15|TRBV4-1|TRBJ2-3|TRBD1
TGCGCCAGCAGCGCCCGGGACAGGGAATCGGATACGCAGTATTTT
CASSARDRESDTQYF
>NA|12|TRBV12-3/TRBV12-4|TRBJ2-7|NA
TGTGCCAGCACTAATAGCGGAAACGAGCAGTACTTC
CASTNSGNEQYF
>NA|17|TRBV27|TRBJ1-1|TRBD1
TGTGCCAGCAGTTTCACCGGCACAGGGGGCGCCGACACTGAAGCTTTCTTT
CASSFTGTGGADTEAFF